This T cell receptor beta chain was found in a study of cytomegalovirus exposure and HLA in healthy donors. Broader study findings: Most of the CMV-associated TCR beta chains (in a later analysis) appeared to be HLA-restricted.

Primers for the PCR totalled 60 Vbeta and 13 Jbeta. Using immunoSEQ multiplex PCR, the repertoire was profiled, and TCRdb retains in-frame clones only, with some absent. The sample data list under 200,000 clones. Germline CDR1 and CDR2: SGHRS and YFSETQ. The CDR3 covers 15 residues. Of note for this clone: Its antigen remains unidentified.

The clonotype originates from a man between 25 and 39 years old in good health and CMV-seronegative. The specimen sequenced was PBMCs. The genes are TRBV5-1 and TRBJ2-5; 7 nucleotides match TRBD2. TRBJ2-7 matches the DNA end more closely, so the J call is doubtful. The CDR3 protein is CASSFQTGLTYEQYF. CDR3 nucleotides: TGCGCCAGCAGCTTCCAGACGGGACTAACCTACGAGCAGTACTTC.